Shown below are 4 T cell receptor beta chains from a single sample sequenced in a study of blood T cell repertoires in COVID-19 (TCRdb year 2020). The library came from the immunoSEQ multiplex PCR assay. TCRdb took this table from immuneACCESS and kept in-frame rearrangements with V and J called. Such tables lack part of the clones; where checked against another copy, unresolved V genes explain under half of the gap, and the rest is unexplained. Counted in this sample were 95,000 to 150,000 clones; around 70% of them appeared once. Around 5.5% of the sample goes to the ten largest clones. The source material was peripheral blood. Receptor source: a man aged 55 to 69 with acute or convalescent COVID-19.

The J gene is TRBJ2-1, the V gene TRBV12-3 or TRBV12-4; D not resolved. This CDR3 spans 13 amino acids. With 1 base removed from V and 6 bases from J, the gap between germline ends came to 7 bases. CDR3 in DNA: TGTGCCAGCAGTTTAGACAGAACCAATGAGCAGTTCTTC. Translation gives CASSLDRTNEQFF.

The V gene is TRBV3-1 (or the pseudogene TRBV3-2), the J gene TRBJ1-1; no firm D call. Germline V gene lookup returns CDR1 LGHDT and CDR2 YNNKEL (reference sequence). V was trimmed by 2 bases and J by 2 bases, leaving 9 bases between them. This CDR3 has 14 residues. The CDR3 coding sequence is TGTGCCAGCAGCCAATCCCGGGGAAACACTGAAGCTTTCTTT. Amino acid sequence: CASSQSRGNTEAFF.

The rearrangement uses TRBV3-1 (or the pseudogene TRBV3-2) and TRBJ1-2; 10 bases are a match to TRBD1. CDR1 is LGHDT and CDR2 is YNNKEL in the germline V gene (reference sequence). The CDR3 runs to 18 residues. The trim removed 5 bases at V and 8 bases at J, leaving 20 bases unmatched. CDR3 in amino acids: CASSAVGRQGATLEGYTF. DNA of the CDR3: TGTGCCAGCAGCGCTGTAGGCCGACAGGGGGCTACATTAGAGGGCTACACCTTC.

The chain carries TRBV25-1 and TRBJ1-6; perhaps TRBD1 as D (6 bases). The CDR3 totals 14 residues. With 3 bases removed from V and 7 bases from J, the gap between germline ends came to 10 bases. Germline V gives CDR1 MGHDK, CDR2 SYGVNS. The CDR3 bases are TGTGCCAGCAGTGACTCAGGGACAAATTCACCCCTCCACTTT. This gives the protein CASSDSGTNSPLHF.